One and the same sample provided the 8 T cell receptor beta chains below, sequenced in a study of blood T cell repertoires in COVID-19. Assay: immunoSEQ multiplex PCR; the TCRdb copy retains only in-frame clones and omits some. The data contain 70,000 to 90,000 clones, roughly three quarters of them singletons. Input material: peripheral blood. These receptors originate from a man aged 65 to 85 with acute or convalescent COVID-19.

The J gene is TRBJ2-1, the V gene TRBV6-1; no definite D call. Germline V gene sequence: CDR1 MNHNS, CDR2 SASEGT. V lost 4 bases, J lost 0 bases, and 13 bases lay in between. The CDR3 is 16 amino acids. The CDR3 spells CASSAISQRSYNEQFF. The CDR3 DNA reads TGTGCCAGCAGTGCCATTAGTCAGCGCTCCTACAATGAGCAGTTCTTC.

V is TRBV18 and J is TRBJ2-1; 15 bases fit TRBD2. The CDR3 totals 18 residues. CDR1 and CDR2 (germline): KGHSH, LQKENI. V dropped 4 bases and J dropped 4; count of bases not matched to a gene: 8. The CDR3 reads CASSLGTSGGHSYNEQFF. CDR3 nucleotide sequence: TGTGCCAGCTCACTCGGGACTAGCGGGGGGCATAGTTACAATGAGCAGTTCTTC.

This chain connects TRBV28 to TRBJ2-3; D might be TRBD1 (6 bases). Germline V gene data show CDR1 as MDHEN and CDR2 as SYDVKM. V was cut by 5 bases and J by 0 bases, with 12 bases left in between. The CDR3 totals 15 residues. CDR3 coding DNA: TGTGCCAGCAGTAGGCAGGGGCTTAGCACAGATACGCAGTATTTT. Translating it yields CASSRQGLSTDTQYF.

The CDR3 nucleotides are TGTGCCAGCAGTGAAAGGAGGGGCAATGAGCAGTTCTTC. Translated, it gives CASSERRGNEQFF. The V call is TRBV2, the J call TRBJ2-1; D possibly corresponds to TRBD2 (6 bases). V was cut by 2 bases and J by 6 bases, with 8 bases left in between. The V gene's germline CDR1 is SNHLY and CDR2 FYNNEI. The CDR3 loop spans 13 amino acids.

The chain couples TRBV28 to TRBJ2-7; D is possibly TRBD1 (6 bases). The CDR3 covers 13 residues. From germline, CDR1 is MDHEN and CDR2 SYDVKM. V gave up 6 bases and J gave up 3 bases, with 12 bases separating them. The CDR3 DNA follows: TGTGCCAGCAGCTCTACACAGGGCTACGAGCAGTACGTC. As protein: CASSSTQGYEQYV.

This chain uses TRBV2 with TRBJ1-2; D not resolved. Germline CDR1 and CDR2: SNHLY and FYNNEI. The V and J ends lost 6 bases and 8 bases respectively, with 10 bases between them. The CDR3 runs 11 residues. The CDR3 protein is CASRAGGGYTF. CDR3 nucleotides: TGTGCCAGCAGGGCCGGCGGGGGCTACACCTTC.

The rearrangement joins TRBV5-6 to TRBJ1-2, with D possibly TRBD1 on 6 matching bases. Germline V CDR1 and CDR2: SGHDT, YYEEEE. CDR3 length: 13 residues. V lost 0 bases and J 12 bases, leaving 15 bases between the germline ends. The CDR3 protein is CASSLGARGGHTF. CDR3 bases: TGTGCCAGCAGCTTGGGTGCCAGGGGAGGGCACACCTTC. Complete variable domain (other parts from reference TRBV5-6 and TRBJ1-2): DAGVTQSPTHLIKTRGQQVTLRCSPKSGHDTVSWYQQALGQGPQFIFQYYEEEERQRGNFPDRFSGHQFPNYSSELNVNALLLGDSALYLCASSLGARGGHTFGSGTRLTVV.

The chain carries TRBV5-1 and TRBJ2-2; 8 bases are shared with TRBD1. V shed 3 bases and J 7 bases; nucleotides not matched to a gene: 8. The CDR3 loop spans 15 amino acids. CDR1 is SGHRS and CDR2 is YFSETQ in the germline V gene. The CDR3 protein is CASSSGQGRYGELFF. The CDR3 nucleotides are TGCGCCAGCAGCTCAGGACAGGGACGGTACGGGGAGCTGTTTTTT.